These T cell receptor beta chains were read from a single sample in a study of glioma-infiltrating T cells. MiXCR, run by TCRdb on the multiplex PCR reads, gives a single entry per CDR3 protein. The sample has some 180,000 distinct CDR3 sequences, approximately 30% seen once. Specimen: glioma tissue, nonneoplastic brain tissue, or PBMCs (not recorded which). These receptor sequences come from a human donor with low-grade glioma or glioblastoma, undergoing nonglioma brain surgery, or in good health (not recorded which). The CDR3 runs from the conserved cysteine through the conserved F or W.

v_gene: TRBV5-4
j_gene: TRBJ2-3
CDR3aa: CASSLVQGAFGTDTQYF

v_gene: TRBV6-1
j_gene: TRBJ1-4
CDR3aa: CASSTLGQGGTNEKLFF

v_gene: TRBV7-2
j_gene: TRBJ1-1
CDR3aa: CASSQSGLNTEAFF

v_gene: TRBV2
j_gene: TRBJ2-1
CDR3aa: CASIYTSGEYNEQFF

v_gene: TRBV4-3
j_gene: TRBJ2-7
CDR3aa: CASSQLLPQTDGRGNSYEQYF

v_gene: TRBV7-9
j_gene: TRBJ2-5
CDR3aa: CASSSGETQYF

v_gene: TRBV20-1
j_gene: TRBJ2-1
CDR3aa: CSASAGLAGYNEQFF

v_gene: TRBV28
j_gene: TRBJ1-2
CDR3aa: CASSQANYGYTF

v_gene: TRBV19
j_gene: TRBJ1-3
CDR3aa: CASSGGAGNTIYF

v_gene: TRBV12-3/TRBV12-4
j_gene: TRBJ2-5
CDR3aa: CASSFQGERTQYF

v_gene: TRBV5-4
j_gene: TRBJ2-7
CDR3aa: CASSSGTSGISSYEQYF

v_gene: TRBV4-1
j_gene: TRBJ1-1
CDR3aa: CASSQATHGTGGRTTEAFF

v_gene: TRBV20-1
j_gene: TRBJ2-1
CDR3aa: CSALPTGKKNYNEQFF

v_gene: TRBV7-9
j_gene: TRBJ2-7
CDR3aa: CASSFRQESSYEQYF

v_gene: TRBV5-4
j_gene: TRBJ2-1
CDR3aa: CASSTGLAGAGNEQFF

v_gene: TRBV28
j_gene: TRBJ2-7
CDR3aa: CASSLNLAGSLSGSTYEQYF

v_gene: TRBV4-1
j_gene: TRBJ2-7
CDR3aa: CASSQNSGGDYEQYF

v_gene: TRBV6-1
j_gene: TRBJ2-1
CDR3aa: CASNREADNEQFF

v_gene: TRBV19
j_gene: TRBJ2-3
CDR3aa: CASKELDKDTQYF

v_gene: TRBV6-4
j_gene: TRBJ1-5
CDR3aa: CASSDTDRDHQPQHF

v_gene: TRBV7-9
j_gene: TRBJ2-7
CDR3aa: CASSSLLAGSYEQYF

v_gene: TRBV4-1
j_gene: TRBJ2-4
CDR3aa: CASSQGASDAKNIQYF

v_gene: TRBV7-9
j_gene: TRBJ1-1
CDR3aa: CASSSSSNTEAFF

v_gene: TRBV20-1
j_gene: TRBJ2-5
CDR3aa: CSARYGQGGRETQYF

v_gene: TRBV6-1
j_gene: TRBJ2-3
CDR3aa: CASSPLLAGGTDTQYF

v_gene: TRBV5-1
j_gene: TRBJ2-3
CDR3aa: CASSEPPDTQYF

v_gene: TRBV6-2/TRBV6-3
j_gene: TRBJ1-6
CDR3aa: CASSYLGGFSPLHF

v_gene: TRBV14
j_gene: TRBJ2-1
CDR3aa: CASSQDLAFSGAGQFF

v_gene: TRBV12-3/TRBV12-4
j_gene: TRBJ1-2
CDR3aa: CASSSVRGGYTF

v_gene: TRBV5-1
j_gene: TRBJ1-6
CDR3aa: CASSLAGPAYNSPLHF

v_gene: TRBV4-1
j_gene: TRBJ1-6
CDR3aa: CASSPIKPRQGLSPTGRSPLHF

v_gene: TRBV5-1
j_gene: TRBJ2-7
CDR3aa: CASRWDRGYEQYF

v_gene: TRBV6-2/TRBV6-3
j_gene: TRBJ2-7
CDR3aa: CASSQIYYEQYF

v_gene: TRBV7-9
j_gene: TRBJ2-7
CDR3aa: CASSTRTSAYF

v_gene: TRBV4-1
j_gene: TRBJ1-4
CDR3aa: CASSQVGVKLFF

v_gene: TRBV27
j_gene: TRBJ2-2
CDR3aa: CASSFRAIVELFF

v_gene: TRBV27
j_gene: TRBJ2-7
CDR3aa: CASSWVGHLHEQYF

v_gene: TRBV12-3/TRBV12-4
j_gene: TRBJ2-1
CDR3aa: CASHLGNEQFF

v_gene: TRBV5-4
j_gene: TRBJ2-3
CDR3aa: CASSSRDGHTQYF

v_gene: TRBV24-1
j_gene: TRBJ2-3
CDR3aa: CATSDASSGGTDTQYF

v_gene: TRBV4-1
j_gene: TRBJ2-3
CDR3aa: CASSQETGQPTDTQYF

v_gene: TRBV5-4
j_gene: TRBJ2-2
CDR3aa: CASSLGGTNTGELFF

v_gene: TRBV6-5
j_gene: TRBJ2-7
CDR3aa: CASSEIWTSGRSYEQYF

v_gene: TRBV25-1
j_gene: TRBJ2-3
CDR3aa: CASSEIGFVTQYF

v_gene: TRBV18
j_gene: TRBJ1-5
CDR3aa: CASSHGDRDQPQHF

v_gene: TRBV12-3/TRBV12-4
j_gene: TRBJ1-3
CDR3aa: CASTSIGTGGKGVYRNTIYF

v_gene: TRBV7-2
j_gene: TRBJ1-2
CDR3aa: CASSTDTLNYGYTF

v_gene: TRBV20-1
j_gene: TRBJ1-3
CDR3aa: CSARDPGNSGNTIYF

v_gene: TRBV6-2/TRBV6-3
j_gene: TRBJ2-5
CDR3aa: CASRLAGSQETQYF

v_gene: TRBV6-2/TRBV6-3
j_gene: TRBJ2-5
CDR3aa: CASSFSFSSNQETQYF

v_gene: TRBV19
j_gene: TRBJ2-7
CDR3aa: CASSPTGSRTYEQYF

v_gene: TRBV19
j_gene: TRBJ1-4
CDR3aa: CASSETRTNEKLFF

v_gene: TRBV7-3
j_gene: TRBJ2-2
CDR3aa: CASSAHGGSNTGELFF

v_gene: TRBV7-3
j_gene: TRBJ2-1
CDR3aa: CASSLTPDNEQFF

v_gene: TRBV6-1
j_gene: TRBJ1-2
CDR3aa: CASSPDRGYGYTF

v_gene: TRBV6-2/TRBV6-3
j_gene: TRBJ1-1
CDR3aa: CASSYSRTGRYEAFF

v_gene: TRBV7-2
j_gene: TRBJ2-7
CDR3aa: CASSLDLGDKKF

v_gene: TRBV5-1
j_gene: TRBJ2-5
CDR3aa: CASSLTSGPQETQYF